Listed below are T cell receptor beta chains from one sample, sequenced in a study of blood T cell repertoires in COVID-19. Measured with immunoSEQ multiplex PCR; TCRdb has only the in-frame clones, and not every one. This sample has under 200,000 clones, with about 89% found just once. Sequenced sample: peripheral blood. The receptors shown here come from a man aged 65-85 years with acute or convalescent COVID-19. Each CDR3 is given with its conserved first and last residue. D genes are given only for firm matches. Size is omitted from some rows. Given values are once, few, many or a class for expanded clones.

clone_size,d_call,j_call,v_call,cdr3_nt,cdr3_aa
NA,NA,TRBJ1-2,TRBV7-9,TGTGCCAGCAGCTTAGGCGGGATAAACTATGGCTACACCTTC,CASSLGGINYGYTF
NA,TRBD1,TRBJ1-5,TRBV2,TGTGCCAGCAGTGAGGGGCCTCAGGGGGTTCAGCCCCAGCATTTT,CASSEGPQGVQPQHF
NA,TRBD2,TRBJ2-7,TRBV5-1,TGCGCCAGCAGTTGGTTGGGGGGGTCGGACCTCTACGAGCAGTACTTC,CASSWLGGSDLYEQYF
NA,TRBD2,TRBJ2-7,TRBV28,TGTGCCAGCAGTTCCCTTAGCGGGAGTAAGGACGACGAGCAGTACTTC,CASSSLSGSKDDEQYF
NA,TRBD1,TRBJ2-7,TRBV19,TGTGCCAGTAGTATGGTCGGGGACAGTTCCTACGAGCAGTACTTC,CASSMVGDSSYEQYF
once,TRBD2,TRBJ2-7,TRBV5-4,TGTGCCAGCAACGAGCGGGGGGGTTCGGAAGAGCAGTACTTC,CASNERGGSEEQYF
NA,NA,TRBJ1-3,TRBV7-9,TGTGCCAGCAGCTTACCCTATGCGGACTCTGGAAACACCATATATTTT,CASSLPYADSGNTIYF
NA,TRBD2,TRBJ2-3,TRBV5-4,TGTGCCAGCAGCCCGATTGGCACCGGGACTAGCGGGGGGGAGGATACGCAGTATTTT,CASSPIGTGTSGGEDTQYF
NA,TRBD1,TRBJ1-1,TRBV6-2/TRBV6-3,TGTGCCAGCAGTTACTCCCTGACAGGGGGCGGCACTGAAGCTTTCTTT,CASSYSLTGGGTEAFF
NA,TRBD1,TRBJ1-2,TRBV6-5,TGTGCCAGCAGCTCAGGGGGCTATGGCTACACCTTC,CASSSGGYGYTF
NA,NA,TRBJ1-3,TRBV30,TGTGCCTGCAGGGAATCTGGAAACACCATATATTTT,CACRESGNTIYF
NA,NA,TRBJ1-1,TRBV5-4,TGTGCCAGCAGCTTCGACACCAACACTGAAGCTTTCTTT,CASSFDTNTEAFF
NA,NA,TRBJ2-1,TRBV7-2,TGTGCCAGCAGCTTAGGCAGGGCTCGGGAGCAGTTCTTC,CASSLGRAREQFF
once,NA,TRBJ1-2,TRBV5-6,TGTGCCAGCAGCTTGCCCAGTATTTATGGCTACACCTTC,CASSLPSIYGYTF
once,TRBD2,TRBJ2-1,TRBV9,TGTGCCAGCAGCGTAGCTGGGCGGGAGTGGAATGAGCAGTTCTTC,CASSVAGREWNEQFF
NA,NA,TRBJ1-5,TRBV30,TGTGCCTGGAGTGTAGCGGGGCCATGGGCCCAGCCCCAGCATTTT,CAWSVAGPWAQPQHF
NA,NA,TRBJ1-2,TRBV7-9,TGTGCCAGCAGCTTAGCCGGGGGAGACAACTATGGCTACACCTTC,CASSLAGGDNYGYTF